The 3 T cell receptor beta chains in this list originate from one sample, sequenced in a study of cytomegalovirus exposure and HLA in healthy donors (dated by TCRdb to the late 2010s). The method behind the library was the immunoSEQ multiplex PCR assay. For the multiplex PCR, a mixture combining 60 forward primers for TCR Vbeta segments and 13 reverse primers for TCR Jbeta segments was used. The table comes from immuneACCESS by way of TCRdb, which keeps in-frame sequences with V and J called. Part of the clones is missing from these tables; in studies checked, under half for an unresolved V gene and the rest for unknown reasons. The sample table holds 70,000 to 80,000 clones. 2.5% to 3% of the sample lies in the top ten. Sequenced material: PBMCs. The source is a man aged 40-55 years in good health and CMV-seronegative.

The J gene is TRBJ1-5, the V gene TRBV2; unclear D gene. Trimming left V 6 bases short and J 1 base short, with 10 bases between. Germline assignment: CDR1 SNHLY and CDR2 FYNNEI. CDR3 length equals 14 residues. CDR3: CASSDRESNQPQHF. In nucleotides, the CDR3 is TGTGCCAGCAGCGACCGGGAGAGCAATCAGCCCCAGCATTTT.

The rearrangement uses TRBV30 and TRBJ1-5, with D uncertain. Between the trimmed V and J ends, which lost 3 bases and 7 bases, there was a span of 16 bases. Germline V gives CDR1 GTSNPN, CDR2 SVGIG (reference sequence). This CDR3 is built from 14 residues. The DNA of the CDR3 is TGTGCCTGGAGCCGTTCTAACTTGGGCCAGCCCCAGCATTTT. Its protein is CAWSRSNLGQPQHF.

The CDR3 coding sequence is TGTGCCAGCAGCTTACAGGGAAGGTATAATTCACCCCTCCACTTT. Protein sequence: CASSLQGRYNSPLHF. This rearrangement joins TRBV5-5 to TRBJ1-6; possibly TRBD1 for D (6 bases). The germline gives CDR1 SGHKS, CDR2 YYEKEE (reference sequence). The V end was cut by 2 bases, the J end by 4 bases, with 10 bases between. The CDR3 contains 15 residues.